This entry lists 24 T cell receptor beta chains sequenced from one sample in a study of regulatory T cells in long-lasting Graves disease. Relying on iRepertoire HTBI primers and Arm-PCR of CDR3 regions, the team built TCR beta libraries. Via MiXCR, TCRdb re-called the multiplex PCR reads, giving one row per CDR3 protein. The table lists approximately 400,000 distinct CDR3 sequences, about 15% of them singletons, with around 17% in the top ten. The sample's time point: newly diagnosed GD, antithyroid drugs for less than 3 months. PBMCs provided the RNA from which the TCR library was made. These data are also associated with another study on T cells in Graves' hyperthyroidism and ophthalmopathy.

The sample in question was peripheral blood mononuclear cells (PBMCs), obtained at new diagnosis, from a patient treated with antithyroid drugs. The receptor source for this set is a woman under 40 with Graves disease.

This clonotype was seen ten or more times. The chain joins TRBV15 to TRBJ2-5, with D possibly TRBD1 on 6 matching bases. V was cut by 1 base and J by 5 bases, with 17 bases left in between. CDR1 and CDR2 (germline): LNHNV, YYDKDF (reference sequence). This CDR3 is built from 16 residues. CDR3: CATSRARSGDRETQYF. Written as DNA, the CDR3 is TGTGCCACCAGCAGAGCGAGAAGCGGAGACAGGGAGACCCAGTACTTC.

This clonotype was seen ten or more times. The J gene is TRBJ2-1, the V gene TRBV20-1, with unresolved D. The V gene's germline CDR1 is DFQATT and CDR2 SNEGSKA (reference sequence). V lost 1 base and J lost 4, with 14 bases in between. This CDR3 comprises 15 residues. The CDR3 DNA is TGCAGTGCTAGAGCCTGGAGCGAAGTATACAATGAGCAGTTCTTC. Translated: CSARAWSEVYNEQFF.

The chain couples TRBV4-2 to TRBJ2-7; D perhaps matches TRBD1 (6 bases). This CDR3 comprises 16 residues. The germline V gene encodes CDR1 LGHNA and CDR2 YNFKEQ. Trimming pared 1 base from V and 7 bases from J, leaving 20 bases between. CDR3 loop: CASSQGAGASGNEQYF. The CDR3 DNA sequence: TGTGCCAGCAGCCAAGGGGCAGGGGCGTCGGGGAATGAGCAGTACTTC.

This clonotype was recorded at least ten times. The chain combines TRBV2 with TRBJ1-5; 7 bases line up with TRBD1. J gave up 2 bases and V 3 bases, and 7 bases lay outside the gene matches. In germline, CDR1 is SNHLY, CDR2 FYNNEI. The CDR3 is made up of 16 amino acids. CDR3 sequence reads: CASSDPGGTGNQPQHF. In DNA, the CDR3 is TGTGCCAGCAGTGATCCAGGGGGGACGGGCAATCAGCCCCAGCATTTT.

V usage is TRBV6-2 or TRBV6-3 and J usage is TRBJ2-7, with 7 positions matching TRBD2. Germline CDR1 is MNHEY and CDR2 is SVGEGT. V was clipped by 2 bases and J by 3 bases; unmatched bases: 4. This CDR3 has 14 amino acids. CDR3 nucleotides: TGTGCCAGCAGTTACGGGGGGGTCTTCTACGAGCAGTACTTC. Translating it yields CASSYGGVFYEQYF.

Only a few counts were recorded for this clonotype. The chain links TRBV7-2 to TRBJ1-5; D is perhaps TRBD1 (5 bases). Trimming removed 1 base from V and 5 bases from J, with 12 bases in between. The CDR3 contains 15 residues. In germline, CDR1 is SGHTA, CDR2 FQGNSA. The CDR3 nucleotides read TGTGCCAGCAGCTTAGAAAGCAGGGAGGATCAGCCCCAGCATTTT. Translated, it gives CASSLESREDQPQHF.

This clonotype was observed at least ten times. The J gene is TRBJ1-4, the V gene TRBV15; D is possibly TRBD1 (6 bases). Germline V CDR1 and CDR2: LNHNV, YYDKDF (reference sequence). Trimming pared 3 bases from V and 6 bases from J, leaving 14 bases between. CDR3 length: 15 residues. The CDR3 loop reads CATSSRQAGDEKLFF. In DNA, the CDR3 is TGTGCCACCAGCAGCCGACAGGCGGGGGATGAAAAACTGTTTTTT. Drawing the rest from reference TRBV15 and TRBJ1-4, the complete variable domain is DAMVIQNPRYQVTQFGKPVTLSCSQTLNHNVMYWYQQKSSQAPKLLFHYYDKDFNNEADTPDNFQSRRPNTSFCFLDIRSPGLGDTAMYLCATSSRQAGDEKLFFGSGTQLSVL.

This clonotype was observed many times. The CDR3 here is CASSRQTSGDNEQFF. The CDR3 region has the DNA TGTGCCAGCAGCCGCCAGACTAGCGGGGACAATGAGCAGTTCTTC. V usage is TRBV7-3 and J usage is TRBJ2-1; 11 bases are a match to TRBD2. This CDR3 has 15 residues. With 5 bases clipped from V and 5 bases from J, the junction kept 5 bases outside the gene matches. Per the germline V gene, CDR1 is SGHTA and CDR2 is FQGTGA.

This clonotype showed up many times. The rearrangement uses TRBV20-1 and TRBJ1-2, with 9 nucleotides matching TRBD1. Trimming removed 4 bases from V and 4 bases from J; junction bases left unmatched: 13. Germline V gene data show CDR1 as DFQATT and CDR2 as SNEGSKA (reference sequence). The CDR3 totals 16 residues. The CDR3: CSATKPGTGIIYGYTF. In DNA, the CDR3 is TGCAGTGCTACTAAGCCCGGGACAGGGATTATCTATGGCTACACCTTC.

In its sample, this clonotype was seen many times. The chain carries TRBV27 and TRBJ1-5, with TRBD1 matching 8 bases. Germline V gene lookup returns CDR1 MNHEY and CDR2 SMNVEV (reference sequence). The length of the CDR3 is 19 residues. The V gene end was trimmed by 3 bases and the J gene end by 4 bases; junction bases not matched to a gene: 17. In nucleotides, the CDR3 is TGTGCCAGCAGTTTTATTGGACAGGGCAAAACCGAGGGAAATCAGCCCCAGCATTTT. This gives the protein CASSFIGQGKTEGNQPQHF.

This clonotype appeared a few times. The V and J genes are TRBV28 and TRBJ2-3; 7 bases map to TRBD2. V shed 10 bases, J shed 4 bases, and the junction held 8 bases outside the gene matches. Germline V CDR1 and CDR2: MDHEN, SYDVKM. This CDR3 region has 13 residues. DNA of the CDR3: TGTGCCACCTGGAGGACTAGTCCAGATACGCAGTATTTT. Translating gives CATWRTSPDTQYF. Supplemented by reference TRBV28 and TRBJ2-3, the full variable domain reads DVKVTQSSRYLVKRTGEKVFLECVQDMDHENMFWYRQDPGLGLRLIYFSYDVKMKEKGDIPEGYSVSREKKERFSLILESASTNQTSMYLCATWRTSPDTQYFGPGTRLTVL.

Many counts were recorded for this clonotype. This rearrangement joins TRBV7-8 to TRBJ2-7; tentative D call: TRBD2 (5 bases). The CDR3 runs 15 residues. Germline V gene lookup returns CDR1 SGHVS and CDR2 FQNEAQ. V was clipped by 1 base and J by 1 base, with 11 bases between them. The CDR3 coding sequence is TGTGCCAGCAGCTTAGGAGGGTCGGGGTCCTACGAGCAGTACTTC. Encoded protein: CASSLGGSGSYEQYF.

The V and J genes are TRBV20-1 and TRBJ1-5, with D possibly being TRBD1 (6 bases). V was pared by 1 base and J by 6 bases, with 16 bases between. Germline CDR1 reads DFQATT; CDR2 reads SNEGSKA (reference sequence). The CDR3 loop spans 15 amino acids. The CDR3 protein is CSARAPKGDGQPQHF. The CDR3 DNA follows: TGCAGTGCTAGAGCTCCCAAGGGGGACGGTCAGCCCCAGCATTTT.

The J gene is TRBJ2-7, the V gene TRBV20-1; D is ambiguous. V dropped 7 bases and J dropped 5 bases, with 15 bases sitting between them. This CDR3 is 12 amino acids long. Germline V gene data show CDR1 as DFQATT and CDR2 as SNEGSKA (reference sequence). CDR3 coding DNA: TGCAGTGTCGGTTTGGGCGCTCACGAGCAGTACTTC. Translating gives CSVGLGAHEQYF.

This clonotype was counted only a few times. The J gene is TRBJ2-1, the V gene TRBV6-5; D gene uncertain. The CDR3 contains 13 residues. Trimming pared 0 bases from V and 7 bases from J, leaving 7 bases between. Per the germline V gene, CDR1 is MNHEY and CDR2 is SVGAGI. The CDR3 DNA reads as TGTGCCAGCAGTTACTCTCACCATAATGAGCAGTTCTTC. The encoded protein is CASSYSHHNEQFF.

The chain carries TRBV11-2 and TRBJ2-7, with TRBD2 matching 11 bases. V shed 1 base and J 5 bases; nucleotides not matched to a gene: 7. CDR3 length equals 16 residues. The germline gives CDR1 SGHAT, CDR2 FQNNGV. The CDR3 loop is CASSLGVSGRGNEQYF. In DNA form, the CDR3 reads TGTGCCAGCAGCTTAGGGGTTAGCGGGAGGGGAAACGAGCAGTACTTC.

This clonotype was seen repeatedly, ten times or more. The rearrangement joins TRBV12-3 or TRBV12-4 to TRBJ1-6, with 12 bases fitting TRBD1. The V and J ends lost 4 bases and 6 bases, in that order; junction bases with no gene match: 4. The CDR3 spans 16 residues. The CDR3 sequence is CASSSGQGAVNSPLHF. The CDR3 region has the DNA TGTGCCAGCAGTTCGGGACAGGGGGCGGTTAATTCACCCCTCCACTTT.

The chain joins TRBV9 to TRBJ2-5; 10 positions agree with TRBD2. This CDR3 contains 15 residues. From germline, CDR1 is SGDLS and CDR2 YYNGEE. With 3 bases clipped from V and 9 bases from J, the junction kept 11 bases outside the gene matches. The DNA for the CDR3 is TGTGCCAGCAGCGCCGGACTAGCGGAACCTTTGGCCCAGTACTTC. It specifies CASSAGLAEPLAQYF.

This clonotype was picked up many times. This chain links TRBV7-2 with TRBJ2-1; D remains ambiguous. With 2 bases removed from V and 6 bases from J, the gap between germline ends came to 11 bases. Germline CDR1 reads SGHTA; CDR2 reads FQGNSA. The CDR3 totals 14 residues. This chain's CDR3 is CASSLRAGPNEQFF. Here the CDR3 DNA reads TGTGCCAGCAGCTTAAGAGCCGGCCCCAATGAGCAGTTCTTC.

This clonotype was detected ten times or more. The chain uses TRBV20-1 and TRBJ2-5; 10 nucleotides agree with TRBD2. Germline CDR1 and CDR2: DFQATT and SNEGSKA (reference sequence). The CDR3 runs to 14 residues. Unmatched junction bases numbered 2, after V lost 3 bases and J lost 1 base. The CDR3 bases are TGCAGTGCTAGTCAGCGGGAGGGCCAAGAGACCCAGTACTTC. Its protein is CSASQREGQETQYF.

This clonotype was detected ten times or more. This chain joins TRBV29-1 and TRBJ2-5; the D gene is possibly TRBD2 (6 bases). Germline lookup yields CDR1 SQVTM and CDR2 ANQGSEA. The CDR3 extends over 13 amino acids. V lost 5 bases, J lost 5 bases, and 15 bases lay in between. The CDR3 loop is CSVTPRGGETQYF. CDR3 DNA: TGCAGCGTTACCCCGCGGGGCGGGGAGACCCAGTACTTC.

Many counts were recorded for this clonotype. The V call is TRBV12-3 or TRBV12-4, the J call TRBJ2-3; 7 positions agree with TRBD2. The CDR3 covers 19 residues. V was pared by 2 bases and J by 1 base, with 15 bases of the junction left unmatched. The CDR3 nucleotides are TGTGCCAGCAGTTTATCCCGGGCCGAGCGGGGAGGGGGCACAGATACGCAGTATTTT. Its protein product is CASSLSRAERGGGTDTQYF.

With respect to this clonotype: A much bigger clone sits one base away, suggesting this may be a read error. The chain joins TRBV7-2 to TRBJ1-1; D is undetermined. Trimming pared 2 bases from V and 4 bases from J, leaving 11 bases between. Germline V lookup: CDR1 SGHTA, CDR2 FQGNSA. CDR3 length equals 14 residues. CDR3 amino acids: CASSLPAVATEAFF. The DNA for the CDR3 is TGTGCCAGCAGCTTACCGGCCGTAGCCACTGAAGCTTTCTTT.

In this sample, this clonotype turned up a few times. The rearrangement joins TRBV27 to TRBJ2-1; a possible D gene is TRBD2 (6 bases). The CDR3 is 12 amino acids. Germline V lookup: CDR1 MNHEY, CDR2 SMNVEV (reference sequence). The ends were cut back, 0 bases at V and 12 bases at J, with 9 bases in the middle. CDR3 bases: TGTGCCAGCAGTTTATCCGGGAGTATGCAGTTCTTC. Translation gives CASSLSGSMQFF.